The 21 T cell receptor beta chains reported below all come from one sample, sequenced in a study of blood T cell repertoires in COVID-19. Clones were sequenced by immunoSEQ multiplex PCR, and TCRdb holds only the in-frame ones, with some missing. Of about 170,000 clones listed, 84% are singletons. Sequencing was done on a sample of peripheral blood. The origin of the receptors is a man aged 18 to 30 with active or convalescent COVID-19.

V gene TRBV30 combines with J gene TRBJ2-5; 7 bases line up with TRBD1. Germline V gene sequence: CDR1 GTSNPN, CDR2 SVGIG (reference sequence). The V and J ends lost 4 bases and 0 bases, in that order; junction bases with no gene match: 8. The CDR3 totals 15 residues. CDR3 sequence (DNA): TGTGCCTGGACGCAAGGGACAGCTCACCAAGAGACCCAGTACTTC. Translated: CAWTQGTAHQETQYF.

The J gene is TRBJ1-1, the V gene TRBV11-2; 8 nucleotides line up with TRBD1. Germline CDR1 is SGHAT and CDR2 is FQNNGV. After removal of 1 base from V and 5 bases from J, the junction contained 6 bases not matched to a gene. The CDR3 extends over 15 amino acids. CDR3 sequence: CASSLATGGKTEAFF. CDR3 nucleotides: TGTGCCAGCAGCTTAGCAACAGGGGGTAAGACTGAAGCTTTCTTT.

In DNA form, the CDR3 reads TGTGCCAGCAGCTTGGCCGGAGCCCCTAATGAAAAACTGTTTTTT. Its protein is CASSLAGAPNEKLFF. This rearrangement joins TRBV5-4 to TRBJ1-4; no definite D call. The CDR3 runs 15 residues. CDR1 is SGHNT and CDR2 is YYREEE in the germline V gene (reference sequence). Trimming shortened V by 0 bases and J by 3 bases, and 9 bases separated the two germline ends.

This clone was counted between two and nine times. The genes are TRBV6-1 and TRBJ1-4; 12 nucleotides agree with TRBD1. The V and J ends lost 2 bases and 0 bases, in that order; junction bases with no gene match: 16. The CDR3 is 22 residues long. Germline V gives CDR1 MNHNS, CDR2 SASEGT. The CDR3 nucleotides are TGTGCCAGCAGTGAATTCTTGATTCAGGGACAGGGGGCGCCGGCAACTAATGAAAAACTGTTTTTT. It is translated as CASSEFLIQGQGAPATNEKLFF.

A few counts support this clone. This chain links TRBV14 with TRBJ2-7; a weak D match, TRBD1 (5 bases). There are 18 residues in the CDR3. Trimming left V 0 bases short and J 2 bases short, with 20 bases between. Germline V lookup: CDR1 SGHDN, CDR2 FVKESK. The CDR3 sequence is CASSQDYRLKAGPYEQYF. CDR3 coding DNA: TGTGCCAGCAGCCAAGATTATCGACTTAAGGCAGGGCCCTACGAGCAGTACTTC. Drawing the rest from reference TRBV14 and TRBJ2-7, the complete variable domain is EAGVTQFPSHSVIEKGQTVTLRCDPISGHDNLYWYRRVMGKEIKFLLHFVKESKQDESGMPNNRFLAERTGGTYSTLKVQPAELEDSGVYFCASSQDYRLKAGPYEQYFGPGTRLTVT.

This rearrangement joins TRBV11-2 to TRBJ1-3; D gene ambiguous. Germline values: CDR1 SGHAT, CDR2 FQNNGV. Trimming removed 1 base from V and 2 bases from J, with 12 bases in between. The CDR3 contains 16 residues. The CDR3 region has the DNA TGTGCCAGCAGCTTAGTGGGAGGGCAAGCTGGAAACACCATATATTTT. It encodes CASSLVGGQAGNTIYF.

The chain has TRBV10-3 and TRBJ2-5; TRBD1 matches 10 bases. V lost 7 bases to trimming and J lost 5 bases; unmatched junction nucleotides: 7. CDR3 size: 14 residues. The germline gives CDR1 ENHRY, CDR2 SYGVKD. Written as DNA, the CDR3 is TGTGCCATCAATCCGGGACAGGGGTTGGAGACCCAGTACTTC. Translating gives CAINPGQGLETQYF.

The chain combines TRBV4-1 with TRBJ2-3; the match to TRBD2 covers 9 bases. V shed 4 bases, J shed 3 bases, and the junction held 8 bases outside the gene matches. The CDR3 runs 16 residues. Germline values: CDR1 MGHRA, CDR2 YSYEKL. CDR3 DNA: TGCGCCAGCAGCCGATTAGCGGGAGAAGTAACAGATACGCAGTATTTT. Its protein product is CASSRLAGEVTDTQYF.

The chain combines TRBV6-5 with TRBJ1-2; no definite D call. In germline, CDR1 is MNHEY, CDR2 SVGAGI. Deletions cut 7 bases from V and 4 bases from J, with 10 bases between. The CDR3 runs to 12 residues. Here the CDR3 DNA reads TGTGCCAGCAAGGGAGCTCTCTATGGCTACACCTTC. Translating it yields CASKGALYGYTF.

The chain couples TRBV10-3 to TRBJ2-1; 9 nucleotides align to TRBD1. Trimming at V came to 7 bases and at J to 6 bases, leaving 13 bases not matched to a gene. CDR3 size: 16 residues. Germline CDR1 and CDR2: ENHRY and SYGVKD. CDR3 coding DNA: TGTGCCATCACCGCCGTGACGGGACAGGGCCCCAATGAGCAGTTCTTC. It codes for CAITAVTGQGPNEQFF.

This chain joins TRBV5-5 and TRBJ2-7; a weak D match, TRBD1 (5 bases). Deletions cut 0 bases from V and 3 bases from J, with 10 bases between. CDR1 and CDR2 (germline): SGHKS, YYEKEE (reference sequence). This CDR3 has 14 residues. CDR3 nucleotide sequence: TGTGCCAGCAGCTTGGCCAGGGTGGGCTACGAGCAGTACTTC. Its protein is CASSLARVGYEQYF. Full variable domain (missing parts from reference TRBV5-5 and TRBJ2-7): DAGVTQSPTHLIKTRGQQVTLRCSPISGHKSVSWYQQVLGQGPQFIFQYYEKEERGRGNFPDRFSARQFPNYSSELNVNALLLGDSALYLCASSLARVGYEQYFGPGTRLTVT.

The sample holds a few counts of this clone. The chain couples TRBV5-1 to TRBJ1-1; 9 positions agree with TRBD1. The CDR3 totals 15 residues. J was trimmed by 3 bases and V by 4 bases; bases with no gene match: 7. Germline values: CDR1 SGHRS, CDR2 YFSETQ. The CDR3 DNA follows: TGCGCCAGCAGCAAGAGACAGGGGGAGGACACTGAAGCTTTCTTT. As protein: CASSKRQGEDTEAFF. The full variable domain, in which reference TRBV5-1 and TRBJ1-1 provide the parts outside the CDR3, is KAGVTQTPRYLIKTRGQQVTLSCSPISGHRSVSWYQQTPGQGLQFLFEYFSETQRNKGNFPGRFSGRQFSNSRSEMNVSTLELGDSALYLCASSKRQGEDTEAFFGQGTRLTVV.

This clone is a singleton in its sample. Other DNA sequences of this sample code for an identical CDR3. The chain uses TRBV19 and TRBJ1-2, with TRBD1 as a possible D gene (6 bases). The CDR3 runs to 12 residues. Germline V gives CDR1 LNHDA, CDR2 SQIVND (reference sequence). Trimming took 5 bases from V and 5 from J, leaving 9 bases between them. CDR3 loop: CASSLGQYGYTF. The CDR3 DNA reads TGTGCCAGTAGTCTCGGACAGTATGGCTACACCTTC.

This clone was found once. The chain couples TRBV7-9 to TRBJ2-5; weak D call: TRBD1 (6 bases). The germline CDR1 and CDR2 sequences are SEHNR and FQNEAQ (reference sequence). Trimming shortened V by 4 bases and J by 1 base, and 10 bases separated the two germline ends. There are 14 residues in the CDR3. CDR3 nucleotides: TGTGCCAGCAGCTCAGGGACATTCCAAGAGACCCAGTACTTC. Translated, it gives CASSSGTFQETQYF.

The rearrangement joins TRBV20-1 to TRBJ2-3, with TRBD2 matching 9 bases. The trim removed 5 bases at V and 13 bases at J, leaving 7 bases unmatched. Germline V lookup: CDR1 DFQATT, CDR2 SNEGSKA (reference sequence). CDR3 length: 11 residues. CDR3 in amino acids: CSAVSGTSKYF. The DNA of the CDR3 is TGCAGTGCTGTTTCCGGGACTAGCAAGTATTTT.

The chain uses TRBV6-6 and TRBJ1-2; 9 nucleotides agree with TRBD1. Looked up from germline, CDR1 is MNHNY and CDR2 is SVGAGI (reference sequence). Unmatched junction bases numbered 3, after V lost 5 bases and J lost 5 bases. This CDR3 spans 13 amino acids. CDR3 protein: CASSPGTGYGYTF. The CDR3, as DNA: TGTGCCAGCAGTCCCGGGACAGGGTATGGCTACACCTTC.

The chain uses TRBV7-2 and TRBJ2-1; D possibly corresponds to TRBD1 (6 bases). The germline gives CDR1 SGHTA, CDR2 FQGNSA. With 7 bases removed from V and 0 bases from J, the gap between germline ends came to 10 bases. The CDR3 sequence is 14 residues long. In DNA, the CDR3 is TGTGCCAGCAACACAGGGAGCTCCTACAATGAGCAGTTCTTC. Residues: CASNTGSSYNEQFF.

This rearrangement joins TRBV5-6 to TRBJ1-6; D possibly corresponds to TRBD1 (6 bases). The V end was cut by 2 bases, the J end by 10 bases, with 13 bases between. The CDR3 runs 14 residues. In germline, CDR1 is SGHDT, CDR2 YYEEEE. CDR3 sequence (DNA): TGTGCCAGCAGCTTCATGACAGGAGTCTCACCCCTCCACTTT. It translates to CASSFMTGVSPLHF.

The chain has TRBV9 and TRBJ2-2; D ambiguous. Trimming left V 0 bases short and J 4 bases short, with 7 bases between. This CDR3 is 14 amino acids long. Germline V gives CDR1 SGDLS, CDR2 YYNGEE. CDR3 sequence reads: CASSVARSTGELFF. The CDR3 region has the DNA TGTGCCAGCAGCGTAGCCAGATCCACCGGGGAGCTGTTTTTT. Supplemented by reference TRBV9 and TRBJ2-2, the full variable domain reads DSGVTQTPKHLITATGQRVTLRCSPRSGDLSVYWYQQSLDQGLQFLIQYYNGEERAKGNILERFSAQQFPDLHSELNLSSLELGDSALYFCASSVARSTGELFFGEGSRLTVL.

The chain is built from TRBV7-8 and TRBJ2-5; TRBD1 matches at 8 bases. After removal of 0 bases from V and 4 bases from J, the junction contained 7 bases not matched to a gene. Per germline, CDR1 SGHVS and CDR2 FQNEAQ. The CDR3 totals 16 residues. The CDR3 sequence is CASSLAQGTGGETQYF. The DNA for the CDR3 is TGTGCCAGCAGCTTAGCCCAGGGGACAGGAGGAGAGACCCAGTACTTC.

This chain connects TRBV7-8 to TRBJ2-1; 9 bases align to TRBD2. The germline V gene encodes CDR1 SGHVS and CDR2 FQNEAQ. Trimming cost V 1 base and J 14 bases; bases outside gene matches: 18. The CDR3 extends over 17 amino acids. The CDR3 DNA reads TGTGCCAGCAGCTTAGTGGGAGTATTAGCGGGAGCCATACTGGAGTTCTTC. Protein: CASSLVGVLAGAILEFF.